The 14 T cell receptor beta chains in this list originate from one sample, sequenced in a study of Ad26.COV2.S vaccination and SARS-CoV-2 variants. Treatment denoted: about 20 received Ad26.COV2.S at low or high dose, single or two shots; roughly five received placebo; per-sample allocation not given. Specimens were obtained on day 63 following the first vaccine or placebo injection. This table comes from immunoSEQ multiplex PCR, and its TCRdb copy is limited to in-frame clones, with some not included. The sample lists about 320,000 clones, roughly 90% occurring once. The sequenced sample was peripheral blood, obtained in a trial of Ad26.COV2.S vaccine versus placebo. Every receptor here comes from a person aged 18-65 years who received the Ad26.COV2.S COVID-19 vaccine or a placebo.

The chain has TRBV5-1 and TRBJ2-1; D is undetermined. Germline V CDR1 and CDR2: SGHRS, YFSETQ. Trimming stripped 0 bases from V and 0 bases from J, with 10 bases between. The CDR3 extends over 16 amino acids. CDR3 region: CASSLGPTSSYNEQFF. The CDR3 DNA follows: TGCGCCAGCAGCTTGGGACCCACAAGCTCCTACAATGAGCAGTTCTTC.

This chain uses TRBV20-1 with TRBJ2-1; D unclear. Germline CDR1 and CDR2: DFQATT and SNEGSKA (reference sequence). CDR3 size: 11 residues. V was pared by 6 bases and J by 9 bases, with 12 bases between. CDR3 protein: CSARLSIEQFF. The CDR3 nucleotides are TGCAGTGCCCGATTATCCATTGAGCAGTTCTTC.

This chain connects TRBV10-3 to TRBJ1-5; D gene uncertain. The germline CDR1 and CDR2 sequences are ENHRY and SYGVKD. Trimming removed 2 bases from V and 3 bases from J, with 8 bases in between. The CDR3 runs to 14 residues. The DNA for the CDR3 is TGTGCCATCAGTGAGGAGGTGACCAATCAGCCCCAGCATTTT. This translates into CAISEEVTNQPQHF.

The chain employs TRBV28 and TRBJ1-2; D ambiguous. This CDR3 has 15 residues. Trimming pared 7 bases from V and 0 bases from J, leaving 15 bases between. Germline V gene data show CDR1 as MDHEN and CDR2 as SYDVKM. CDR3 protein: CASKVVGNTNYGYTF. CDR3 nucleotides: TGTGCCAGCAAAGTCGTGGGGAATACTAACTATGGCTACACCTTC.

The chain uses TRBV6-5 and TRBJ1-2; weak D call: TRBD1 (6 bases). Looked up from germline, CDR1 is MNHEY and CDR2 is SVGAGI. This CDR3 spans 12 amino acids. With 9 bases removed from V and 4 bases from J, the gap between germline ends came to 12 bases. CDR3 DNA: TGTGCCAGTATGGACAGTGCCTATGGCTACACCTTC. Translating gives CASMDSAYGYTF.

The J gene is TRBJ1-2, the V gene TRBV9; perhaps TRBD1 as D (6 bases). Looked up from germline, CDR1 is SGDLS and CDR2 is YYNGEE. The CDR3 runs 14 residues. Trimming took off 2 bases at V and 3 bases at J, with 11 bases between the two ends. As DNA, the CDR3 is TGTGCCAGCAGCGTGGAGGGGGAGGACTATGGCTACACCTTC. Translating it yields CASSVEGEDYGYTF.

The V gene is TRBV4-1, the J gene TRBJ2-7; D gene unclear. V dropped 4 bases and J dropped 7 bases, with 11 bases sitting between them. Germline lookup yields CDR1 MGHRA and CDR2 YSYEKL. This CDR3 region has 12 residues. The CDR3 protein is CASSPRGAEQYV. The CDR3 region has the DNA TGCGCCAGCAGCCCCCGCGGAGCGGAGCAGTACGTC.

The chain links TRBV6-6 to TRBJ1-1, with no clear D. This CDR3 has 14 amino acids. V was clipped by 2 bases and J by 8 bases, with 15 bases between them. The germline V gene has CDR1 MNHNY and CDR2 SVGAGI (reference sequence). CDR3 sequence (DNA): TGTGCCAGCAGTTACGGGATAAGGAGTCCCGAAGCTTTCTTT. As protein: CASSYGIRSPEAFF.

Written as DNA, the CDR3 is TGTGCCACCAGCAGAGAACTCTACTCTGGAAACACCATATATTTT. It encodes CATSRELYSGNTIYF. The V and J genes are TRBV15 and TRBJ1-3; D uncertain. The V gene lost 0 bases and the J gene lost 0 bases, with 6 bases spanning the gap. The length of the CDR3 is 15 residues. CDR1 is LNHNV, CDR2 YYDKDF, per germline (reference sequence).

This rearrangement joins TRBV2 to TRBJ2-3; D gene unclear. Germline CDR1 and CDR2: SNHLY and FYNNEI. This CDR3 is 14 amino acids long. Trimming pared 3 bases from V and 1 base from J, leaving 8 bases between. CDR3 sequence reads: CASSDLPGTDTQYF. The CDR3 DNA reads as TGTGCCAGCAGTGATTTGCCGGGCACAGATACGCAGTATTTT. Combining the CDR3 with reference TRBV2 and TRBJ2-3 gives the whole variable domain EPEVTQTPSHQVTQMGQEVILRCVPISNHLYFYWYRQILGQKVEFLVSFYNNEISEKSEIFDDQFSVERPDGSNFTLKIRSTKLEDSAMYFCASSDLPGTDTQYFGPGTRLTVL.

This chain links TRBV19 with TRBJ2-3; TRBD2 aligns across 15 bases. The CDR3 consists of 19 residues. CDR1 LNHDA and CDR2 SQIVND come from the germline V gene (reference sequence). V trimming: 4 bases; J trimming: 2 bases; junction bases outside the gene matches: 10. CDR3 nucleotide sequence: TGTGCCAGTAGTAGCGGACTAGCGGGGGGGCCCTTCTACACAGATACGCAGTATTTT. Residues: CASSSGLAGGPFYTDTQYF. The whole variable domain, filled in from reference TRBV19 and TRBJ2-3, reads DGGITQSPKYLFRKEGQNVTLSCEQNLNHDAMYWYRQDPGQGLRLIYYSQIVNDFQKGDIAEGYSVSREKKESFPLTVTSAQKNPTAFYLCASSSGLAGGPFYTDTQYFGPGTRLTVL.

The chain couples TRBV5-6 to TRBJ1-3; D is undetermined. This CDR3 is 14 amino acids long. Germline values: CDR1 SGHDT, CDR2 YYEEEE. Trimming left V 8 bases short and J 2 bases short, with 14 bases between. The CDR3 region has the DNA TGTGCCAGTGAAGCTTGGGGTACTGGAAACACCATATATTTT. Residues: CASEAWGTGNTIYF.

Here the CDR3 reads CASSAGVLDTQYF. The CDR3 DNA reads TGTGCCAGCAGTGCCGGGGTTTTGGATACGCAGTATTTT. The rearrangement links TRBV12-3 or TRBV12-4 to TRBJ2-3, with D possibly being TRBD2 (5 bases). CDR3 length equals 13 residues. V shed 5 bases and J shed 6 bases, with 12 bases lying between them.

The V call is TRBV7-9, the J call TRBJ2-7; TRBD2 matches 8 bases. After removal of 5 bases from V and 2 bases from J, the junction contained 11 bases not matched to a gene. Per the germline V gene, CDR1 is SEHNR and CDR2 is FQNEAQ (reference sequence). This CDR3 region has 16 residues. The CDR3 protein is CASSLSWGTSPYEQYF. CDR3 sequence (DNA): TGTGCCAGCAGCCTCAGTTGGGGGACTAGTCCCTACGAGCAGTACTTC.